This TCR beta chain emerged from a study of blood T cell repertoires in COVID-19. The overall study: Both acute and convalescent COVID-19 samples were obtained from the United States, Italy and Spain. The analysed material was cDNA or gDNA that came from T cells, B-cell-depleted T cells, or PBMCs.

Germline loops: CDR1 MNHEY, CDR2 SMNVEV (reference sequence). V was trimmed by 0 bases and J by 7 bases, leaving 16 bases between them. The CDR3 has 17 residues. Source study methods: Estimation of nucleated cell counts relied on the amplification of reference gene primers. TCRdb's copy holds only in-frame clones and misses some; the assay was immunoSEQ multiplex PCR. V and J calls and clone size come straight from that table; D and trimming were deduced from the DNA. In the table there are 75,000 to 90,000 clones, roughly 86% of which are singletons. This clonotype was obtained from a man aged 50 or older with active COVID-19. This chain joins TRBV27 and TRBJ1-6; possibly TRBD1 for D (5 bases). The sequenced sample consisted of peripheral blood. The CDR3: CASSLSIGQGSNSPLHF. CDR3 bases: TGTGCCAGCAGTTTATCGATTGGGCAGGGCTCCAATTCACCCCTCCACTTT.